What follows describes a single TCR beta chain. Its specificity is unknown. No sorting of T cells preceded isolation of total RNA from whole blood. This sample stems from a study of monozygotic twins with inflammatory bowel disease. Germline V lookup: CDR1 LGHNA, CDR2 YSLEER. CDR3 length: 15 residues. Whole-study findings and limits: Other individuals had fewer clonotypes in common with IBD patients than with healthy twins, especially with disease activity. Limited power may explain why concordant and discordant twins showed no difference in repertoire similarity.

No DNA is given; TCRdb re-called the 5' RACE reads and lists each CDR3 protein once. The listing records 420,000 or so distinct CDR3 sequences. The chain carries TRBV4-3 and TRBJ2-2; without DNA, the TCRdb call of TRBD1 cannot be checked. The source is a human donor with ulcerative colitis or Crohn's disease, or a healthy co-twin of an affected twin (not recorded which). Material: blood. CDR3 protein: CASSPLTGDTGELFF.